The next 31 T cell receptor beta chains were all read from a single sample in a study of patients and donors after allogeneic stem cell transplantation. In TCRdb, the RT-PCR reads were re-called with MiXCR into one record per CDR3 protein. This table has 800,000 to 1,000,000 distinct CDR3 sequences, roughly 17% appearing once. The material sequenced was blood, either unsorted or a sorted T cell fraction (not recorded which). Receptors were obtained from a human donor who was either an allogeneic HSCT recipient or a stem cell or donor lymphocyte infusion donor (not recorded which). It is not recorded whose cells these are; they may come from a transplant donor.

This clonotype was counted only a few times. The rearrangement uses TRBV18 and TRBJ1-5; D possibly corresponds to TRBD1 (5 bases). The CDR3 consists of 16 residues. Trimming cost V 3 bases and J 5 bases, with 17 bases left between them. Germline loops: CDR1 KGHSH, CDR2 LQKENI. The CDR3 DNA is TGTGCCAGCTCACCCCCCGACTGGGACCCAGATCAGCCCCAGCATTTT. Its protein product is CASSPPDWDPDQPQHF.

This clonotype has only a few counts. The V call is TRBV7-9, the J call TRBJ2-7, with D possibly being TRBD1 or TRBD2 (5 bases each). From germline, CDR1 is SEHNR and CDR2 FQNEAQ (reference sequence). CDR3 length: 15 amino acids. Trimming shortened V by 5 bases and J by 3 bases, and 17 bases separated the two germline ends. The CDR3 is CASSTAGTPSYEQYF. The DNA of the CDR3 is TGTGCCAGCAGCACCGCCGGGACGCCGAGCTACGAGCAGTACTTC.

The chain employs TRBV20-1 and TRBJ2-7; 9 bases are shared with TRBD1. The V segment lost 2 bases and the J segment 2 bases; nucleotides outside the gene matches: 7. Germline V gene sequence: CDR1 DFQATT, CDR2 SNEGSKA (reference sequence). The CDR3 runs to 15 residues. Here the CDR3 DNA reads TGCAGTGCTAGAATTCCGGGACAGGGAGCCTACGAGCAGTACTTC. Its protein is CSARIPGQGAYEQYF.

The chain uses TRBV30 and TRBJ1-5; D uncertain. The germline CDR1 and CDR2 sequences are GTSNPN and SVGIG (reference sequence). The V end was cut by 2 bases, the J end by 2 bases, with 7 bases between. CDR3 length equals 13 residues. The chain's CDR3 is CAWSSGRNQPQHF. In DNA form, the CDR3 reads TGTGCCTGGAGTTCGGGCCGCAATCAGCCCCAGCATTTT.

This chain connects TRBV10-3 to TRBJ1-5; tentative D call: TRBD1 (5 bases). The germline CDR1 and CDR2 sequences are ENHRY and SYGVKD. This CDR3 comprises 14 residues. The V gene lost 8 bases and the J gene lost 0 bases, with 11 bases spanning the gap. CDR3 loop: CAIGGTYSNQPQHF. The CDR3 DNA reads TGTGCCATCGGAGGGACCTATAGCAATCAGCCCCAGCATTTT.

The rearrangement joins TRBV12-3 or TRBV12-4 to TRBJ1-1; unclear D gene. Trimming stripped 1 base from V and 3 bases from J, with 21 bases between. The CDR3 spans 18 residues. CDR3 region: CASSLVSRITQWYTEAFF. The CDR3 DNA is TGTGCCAGCAGTTTAGTTAGCAGGATAACCCAATGGTACACTGAAGCTTTCTTT.

The chain is built from TRBV7-7 and TRBJ2-5, with TRBD2 as a possible D gene (7 bases). CDR3 length equals 14 residues. V was clipped by 8 bases and J by 2 bases, with 15 bases between them. Germline lookup yields CDR1 SSHAT and CDR2 FNYEAQ (reference sequence). DNA for the CDR3: TGTGCCAGCTCCTTCGGGGGGCGTCAAGAGACCCAGTACTTC. Translation: CASSFGGRQETQYF.

This clonotype was seen a handful of times. Here the CDR3 reads CASVRSGGAANEQFF. DNA for the CDR3: TGTGCCAGCGTAAGAAGCGGGGGGGCCGCAAATGAGCAGTTCTTC. This sequence joins TRBV12-3 or TRBV12-4 and TRBJ2-1, with TRBD2 matching 10 bases. J gave up 7 bases and V 8 bases, and 11 bases lay outside the gene matches. This CDR3 spans 15 amino acids.

V is TRBV7-2 and J is TRBJ2-1, with TRBD1 matching 7 bases. After removal of 1 base from V and 9 bases from J, the junction contained 3 bases not matched to a gene. Per germline, CDR1 SGHTA and CDR2 FQGNSA. The CDR3 covers 13 residues. The CDR3 is CASSLGHRGEQFF. CDR3 DNA sequence: TGTGCCAGCAGCTTAGGACACAGGGGTGAGCAGTTCTTC.

This chain links TRBV5-1 with TRBJ1-1; D is uncertain. V lost 0 bases and J lost 4, with 13 bases in between. CDR3 length equals 15 residues. From germline, CDR1 is SGHRS and CDR2 YFSETQ. The DNA of the CDR3 is TGCGCCAGCAGCTTGGGCGGTCTCCCGAGCACTGAAGCTTTCTTT. This gives the protein CASSLGGLPSTEAFF.

In its sample, this clonotype was seen many times. The chain links TRBV4-1 to TRBJ2-1; D is unclear. The germline V and J ends were trimmed by 0 bases and 3 bases, with 9 bases remaining between them. Looked up from germline, CDR1 is MGHRA and CDR2 is YSYEKL. The CDR3 consists of 15 residues. The CDR3 DNA follows: TGCGCCAGCAGCCAAGATCTGGGGAACTACAATGAGCAGTTCTTC. It codes for CASSQDLGNYNEQFF.

This chain uses TRBV25-1 with TRBJ2-3, with D hard to call. The V end was cut by 2 bases, the J end by 0 bases, with 15 bases between. The CDR3 loop spans 17 amino acids. Germline V gives CDR1 MGHDK, CDR2 SYGVNS. The CDR3 bases are TGTGCCAGCAGTGAAGTGCGGTCAACTCTTAGCACAGATACGCAGTATTTT. Translation gives CASSEVRSTLSTDTQYF.

The gene calls are TRBV3-1 and TRBJ2-4; 8 positions agree with TRBD1. The CDR3 sequence is 14 residues long. Trimming removed 4 bases from V and 8 bases from J; junction bases left unmatched: 7. The germline V gene has CDR1 LGHDT and CDR2 YNNKEL (reference sequence). The CDR3 loop is CASSPQDREYIQYF. The CDR3 bases are TGTGCCAGCAGCCCACAGGACAGGGAATACATTCAGTACTTC. Using reference TRBV3-1 and TRBJ2-4 for the parts outside the CDR3, the full variable domain is DTAVSQTPKYLVTQMGNDKSIKCEQNLGHDTMYWYKQDSKKFLKIMFSYNNKELIINETVPNRFSPKSPDKAHLNLHINSLELGDSAVYFCASSPQDREYIQYFGAGTRLSVL.

This clonotype was counted ten times or more. CDR3: CASSLTGGNTGELFF. DNA for the CDR3: TGTGCCAGCAGTCTAACAGGGGGTAACACCGGGGAGCTGTTTTTT. The chain recombines TRBV12-3 or TRBV12-4 with TRBJ2-2; 8 positions agree with TRBD1. Trimming took 5 bases from V and 2 from J; bases not matched to a gene: 4. This CDR3 contains 15 residues.

The chain uses TRBV18 and TRBJ2-3; D is possibly TRBD2 (7 bases). This CDR3 spans 16 amino acids. Trimming pared 1 base from V and 1 base from J, leaving 12 bases between. Per germline, CDR1 KGHSH and CDR2 LQKENI. CDR3 in amino acids: CASSPLRGGGTDTQYF. CDR3 bases: TGTGCCAGCTCACCACTCCGAGGGGGGGGCACAGATACGCAGTATTTT.

The V and J genes are TRBV12-3 or TRBV12-4 and TRBJ1-5; possibly TRBD1 for D (5 bases). The CDR3 sequence is 14 residues long. Trimming removed 3 bases at V and 10 bases at J, with 16 bases between. CDR3 nucleotides: TGTGCCAGCAGTTTTGGGACGGAGAGTGGACCCCAGCATTTT. Translating gives CASSFGTESGPQHF.

This sequence joins TRBV27 and TRBJ2-3; TRBD1 aligns across 8 bases. Germline values: CDR1 MNHEY, CDR2 SMNVEV (reference sequence). This CDR3 has 15 amino acids. After removal of 6 bases from V and 4 bases from J, the junction contained 9 bases not matched to a gene. CDR3 nucleotides: TGTGCCAGCAGGCCCCTAACAGGGGGTTCAGATACGCAGTATTTT. Translating gives CASRPLTGGSDTQYF.

This clonotype was counted only a few times. The gene calls are TRBV5-4 and TRBJ2-4, with no clear D. Trimming left V 5 bases short and J 3 bases short, with 12 bases between. The CDR3 length is 14 residues. CDR1 SGHNT and CDR2 YYREEE come from the germline V gene (reference sequence). The CDR3 loop is CASRRSGGKNIQYF. CDR3 nucleotides: TGTGCCAGCAGAAGGTCCGGCGGCAAAAACATTCAGTACTTC.

At least ten counts were recorded for this clonotype. CDR3 sequence (DNA): TGTGCCACCTCGGGACTAGCCCCGAGCGGGGAGCTGTTTTTT. Translation gives CATSGLAPSGELFF. The rearrangement joins TRBV10-3 to TRBJ2-2, with TRBD2 matching 9 bases. This CDR3 comprises 14 residues. Per the germline V gene, CDR1 is ENHRY and CDR2 is SYGVKD. V lost 10 bases, J lost 7 bases, and 10 bases stayed unmatched.

V is TRBV10-3 and J is TRBJ2-3, with 7 positions matching TRBD1. Germline V lookup: CDR1 ENHRY, CDR2 SYGVKD. The ends lost 6 bases at V and 3 bases at J; junction bases unmatched: 6. This CDR3 has 14 residues. The CDR3 is CAIRGGAETDTQYF. CDR3 in DNA: TGTGCCATCAGAGGGGGCGCGGAGACAGATACGCAGTATTTT.

The rearrangement joins TRBV15 to TRBJ2-1; D call uncertain. With 0 bases removed from V and 6 bases from J, the gap between germline ends came to 9 bases. The CDR3 sequence is 14 residues long. CDR1 and CDR2 from the germline V gene are LNHNV and YYDKDF (reference sequence). The CDR3 here is CATSRDRLPNEQFF. As DNA, the CDR3 is TGTGCCACCAGCAGAGATCGGCTCCCCAATGAGCAGTTCTTC.

The rearrangement links TRBV13 to TRBJ1-6; 7 bases map to TRBD1. V gave up 3 bases and J gave up 9 bases; unmatched junction bases: 11. The CDR3 contains 16 residues. Germline V gene data show CDR1 as PRHDT and CDR2 as FYEKMQ (reference sequence). CDR3 protein: CASSFGTGQLFSPLHF. The CDR3 DNA is TGTGCCAGCAGCTTTGGGACGGGACAGCTTTTTTCACCCCTCCACTTT.

The chain carries TRBV5-1 and TRBJ2-1; D gene unclear. The CDR3 contains 16 residues. CDR1 SGHRS and CDR2 YFSETQ come from the germline V gene. V lost 0 bases and J lost 0, with 10 bases in between. The CDR3 DNA is TGCGCCAGCAGCTTGGGAACCCCGTCCTCCTACAATGAGCAGTTCTTC. It specifies CASSLGTPSSYNEQFF. Looking up the rest from reference TRBV5-1 and TRBJ2-1 gives the full variable domain: KAGVTQTPRYLIKTRGQQVTLSCSPISGHRSVSWYQQTPGQGLQFLFEYFSETQRNKGNFPGRFSGRQFSNSRSEMNVSTLELGDSALYLCASSLGTPSSYNEQFFGPGTRLTVL.

This clonotype was counted only a few times. This chain joins TRBV7-3 and TRBJ2-1; 12 bases fit TRBD2. The V and J ends lost 4 bases and 9 bases, in that order; junction bases with no gene match: 4. Germline-derived CDR1 and CDR2 are SGHTA and FQGTGA. This CDR3 comprises 14 residues. In nucleotides, the CDR3 is TGTGCCAGCAGCTATACTAGCGGGGGGTCTGAGCAGTTCTTC. Protein product: CASSYTSGGSEQFF.

This clonotype showed up just a few times. V gene TRBV2 combines with J gene TRBJ1-1; D is possibly TRBD1 (5 bases). Germline V gives CDR1 SNHLY, CDR2 FYNNEI. The CDR3 has 17 amino acids. V shed 3 bases and J shed 6 bases, with 23 bases lying between them. CDR3 in DNA: TGTGCCAGCAGTGACTTTTCCGGGGCGGCCAGGGCGTCTGAAGCTTTCTTT. Protein product: CASSDFSGAARASEAFF.

V usage is TRBV11-2 and J usage is TRBJ2-1, with D maybe TRBD2 (5 bases). The CDR3 runs 15 residues. Trimming removed 3 bases from V and 0 bases from J, with 9 bases in between. Germline V gene data show CDR1 as SGHAT and CDR2 as FQNNGV. The CDR3 region is CASSFGITSYNEQFF. CDR3 nucleotide sequence: TGTGCCAGCAGCTTCGGGATAACCTCCTACAATGAGCAGTTCTTC.

The gene calls are TRBV2 and TRBJ2-3; the match to TRBD2 covers 8 bases. The J segment lost 2 bases and the V segment lost 6 bases, leaving 10 bases of the junction unmatched. Per the germline V gene, CDR1 is SNHLY and CDR2 is FYNNEI. The CDR3 is 16 amino acids. The chain's CDR3 is CASSPVERGSTDTQYF. The CDR3 coding sequence is TGTGCCAGCAGCCCTGTAGAGCGGGGGTCCACAGATACGCAGTATTTT.

This clonotype came up a few times. The V gene is TRBV12-3 or TRBV12-4, the J gene TRBJ2-7; no definite D call. Trimming removed 6 bases from V and 3 bases from J, with 15 bases in between. The CDR3 runs to 14 residues. The CDR3 protein is CASRPPLSGYEQYF. Here the CDR3 DNA reads TGTGCCAGCAGACCCCCCCTATCGGGCTACGAGCAGTACTTC.

The chain combines TRBV20-1 with TRBJ2-5, with 13 bases matching TRBD2. V shed 5 bases and J 1 base; nucleotides not matched to a gene: 7. Germline values: CDR1 DFQATT, CDR2 SNEGSKA (reference sequence). The CDR3 is 16 amino acids. Written as DNA, the CDR3 is TGCAGTGCTGAGGGACTAGCGGGGCCAGTCCAAGAGACCCAGTACTTC. This encodes CSAEGLAGPVQETQYF.

In its sample, this clonotype was seen a few times. J is TRBJ1-5 and V is TRBV5-5; 8 nucleotides match TRBD1. The junction had 3 bases not matched to a gene; V was cut back by 2 bases and J by 2 bases. Germline V lookup: CDR1 SGHKS, CDR2 YYEKEE (reference sequence). This CDR3 has 15 residues. CDR3: CASSFGTGRNQPQHF. CDR3 nucleotides: TGTGCCAGCAGCTTCGGGACAGGCCGCAATCAGCCCCAGCATTTT.

This clonotype has only a few counts. The gene calls are TRBV28 and TRBJ1-1; possibly TRBD1 for D (5 bases). This CDR3 comprises 12 residues. V was trimmed by 5 bases and J by 7 bases, leaving 11 bases between them. Germline CDR1 and CDR2: MDHEN and SYDVKM. The CDR3 DNA reads TGTGCCAGCAGTCGACAGCTAAATGAAGCTTTCTTT. This codes for CASSRQLNEAFF. Complete variable domain (other parts from reference TRBV28 and TRBJ1-1): DVKVTQSSRYLVKRTGEKVFLECVQDMDHENMFWYRQDPGLGLRLIYFSYDVKMKEKGDIPEGYSVSREKKERFSLILESASTNQTSMYLCASSRQLNEAFFGQGTRLTVV.